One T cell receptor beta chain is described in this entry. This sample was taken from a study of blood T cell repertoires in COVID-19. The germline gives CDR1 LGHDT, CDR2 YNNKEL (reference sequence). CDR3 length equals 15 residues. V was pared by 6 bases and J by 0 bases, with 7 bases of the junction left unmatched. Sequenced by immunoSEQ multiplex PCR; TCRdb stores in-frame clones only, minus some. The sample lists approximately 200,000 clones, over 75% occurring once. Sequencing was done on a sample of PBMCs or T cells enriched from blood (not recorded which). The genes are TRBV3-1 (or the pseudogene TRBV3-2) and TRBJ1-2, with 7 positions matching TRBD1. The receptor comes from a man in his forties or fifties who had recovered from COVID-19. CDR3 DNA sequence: TGTGCCAGCAGTAACAGACAGGGAACTAACTATGGCTACACCTTC. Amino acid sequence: CASSNRQGTNYGYTF.